A single sample gave rise to the 13 T cell receptor beta chains below, sequenced in a study of blood T cell repertoires in COVID-19. Produced via immunoSEQ multiplex PCR; TCRdb's table is partial and in-frame only. The sample has about 480,000 clones; 70% to 90% are singletons. Sequences were obtained from peripheral blood. The source is a woman between 50 and 59 years old with COVID-19, enrolled during active disease.

The V call is TRBV15, the J call TRBJ1-2; 7 nucleotides agree with TRBD1. J lost 1 base, V lost 5 bases, and 16 bases had no gene match. The CDR3 is made up of 18 amino acids. Germline CDR1 LNHNV, CDR2 YYDKDF (reference sequence). This CDR3 reads CATSERILRQGINYGYTF. The CDR3 DNA sequence: TGTGCCACCAGCGAAAGGATACTGAGACAGGGCATTAACTATGGCTACACCTTC.

V and J are TRBV9 and TRBJ2-3, with 9 positions matching TRBD1. The V gene end was trimmed by 0 bases and the J gene end by 0 bases; junction bases not matched to a gene: 11. Germline CDR1 SGDLS, CDR2 YYNGEE. The CDR3 has 19 amino acids. The CDR3 sequence is CASSVEGDRATFSTDTQYF. CDR3 in DNA: TGTGCCAGCAGCGTAGAAGGGGACAGGGCGACTTTTAGCACAGATACGCAGTATTTT.

The rearrangement uses TRBV28 and TRBJ1-2, with 7 bases fitting TRBD1. CDR3 length: 13 residues. Germline CDR1 is MDHEN and CDR2 is SYDVKM. Germline trimming cut 6 bases from V and 3 bases from J; bases unmatched to any gene: 4. The CDR3 sequence is CASSHGQDYGYTF. CDR3 DNA: TGTGCCAGCAGCCACGGACAGGACTATGGCTACACCTTC.

V and J are TRBV13 and TRBJ1-6; a weak D match, TRBD1 (5 bases). Germline CDR1 PRHDT, CDR2 FYEKMQ (reference sequence). There are 17 residues in the CDR3. Trimming removed 6 bases from V and 4 bases from J, with 19 bases in between. CDR3 in amino acids: CASSHRKGVSYNSPLHF. CDR3 nucleotide sequence: TGTGCCAGCAGTCATAGGAAAGGGGTTTCATATAATTCACCCCTCCACTTT.

The chain uses TRBV19 and TRBJ2-7, with D possibly being TRBD1 (5 bases). The V gene's germline CDR1 is LNHDA and CDR2 SQIVND (reference sequence). The germline V and J ends were trimmed by 5 bases and 0 bases, with 11 bases remaining between them. The CDR3 loop spans 14 amino acids. The CDR3 is CASSSYDSSYEQYF. The DNA of the CDR3 is TGTGCCAGTAGTTCTTACGACAGCTCCTACGAGCAGTACTTC.

The gene calls are TRBV6-5 and TRBJ2-1; 12 nucleotides agree with TRBD2. The CDR3 totals 15 residues. From germline, CDR1 is MNHEY and CDR2 SVGAGI. The V gene end was trimmed by 5 bases and the J gene end by 12 bases; junction bases not matched to a gene: 11. CDR3 DNA sequence: TGTGCCAGCAGTCCACGGACTAGCGGGGATTTAATGCAGTTCTTC. Protein product: CASSPRTSGDLMQFF.

This sequence joins TRBV5-5 and TRBJ2-6, with D possibly matching TRBD1 (5 bases). Germline V lookup: CDR1 SGHKS, CDR2 YYEKEE (reference sequence). V dropped 4 bases and J dropped 0 bases, with 14 bases sitting between them. This CDR3 has 17 residues. The CDR3 nucleotides are TGTGCCAGCAGCCGAGGCAGGGCTGACTCTGGGGCCAACGTCCTGACTTTC. Translating it yields CASSRGRADSGANVLTF. The full variable domain, in which reference TRBV5-5 and TRBJ2-6 provide the parts outside the CDR3, is DAGVTQSPTHLIKTRGQQVTLRCSPISGHKSVSWYQQVLGQGPQFIFQYYEKEERGRGNFPDRFSARQFPNYSSELNVNALLLGDSALYLCASSRGRADSGANVLTFGAGSRLTVL.

The gene calls are TRBV5-1 and TRBJ2-4, with 8 bases aligning to TRBD2. The germline V gene encodes CDR1 SGHRS and CDR2 YFSETQ. The CDR3 has 14 amino acids. V trimming: 2 bases; J trimming: 7 bases; junction bases outside the gene matches: 5. CDR3 sequence reads: CASSFGGAMNIQYF. For the CDR3, the DNA is TGCGCCAGCAGCTTCGGGGGGGCGATGAACATTCAGTACTTC.

This chain links TRBV20-1 with TRBJ2-1; maybe TRBD1 (5 bases). Germline CDR1 and CDR2: DFQATT and SNEGSKA (reference sequence). The CDR3 length is 13 residues. Trimming removed 3 bases at V and 3 bases at J, with 9 bases between. CDR3 in amino acids: CSASRQGYNEQFF. For the CDR3, the DNA is TGCAGTGCTAGTCGGCAGGGCTACAATGAGCAGTTCTTC.

This chain joins TRBV5-4 and TRBJ2-1, with D possibly being TRBD1 (6 bases). The CDR3 runs to 13 residues. With 4 bases removed from V and 5 bases from J, the gap between germline ends came to 10 bases. The germline CDR1 and CDR2 sequences are SGHNT and YYREEE (reference sequence). As DNA, the CDR3 is TGTGCCAGCAGCCTCGACAGGAACAATGAGCAGTTCTTC. This gives the protein CASSLDRNNEQFF.

This clone was observed a single time. V usage is TRBV20-1 and J usage is TRBJ1-1; the match to TRBD1 covers 7 bases. The V gene's germline CDR1 is DFQATT and CDR2 SNEGSKA (reference sequence). The CDR3 spans 11 residues. The junction had 7 bases not matched to a gene; V was cut back by 4 bases and J by 11 bases. The CDR3 DNA follows: TGCAGTGCTATCCTTGACAGGGCGGCTTTCTTT. This encodes CSAILDRAAFF.

The chain uses TRBV9 and TRBJ2-1, with 8 bases aligning to TRBD2. This CDR3 is 19 amino acids long. The V and J ends lost 0 bases and 2 bases, in that order; junction bases with no gene match: 13. Germline V gene sequence: CDR1 SGDLS, CDR2 YYNGEE. For the CDR3, the DNA is TGTGCCAGCAGCGTAGAGGGAATGGGGAGCGGGGGAGCCTACAATGAGCAGTTCTTC. The encoded protein is CASSVEGMGSGGAYNEQFF.

J is TRBJ1-6 and V is TRBV30, with D possibly being TRBD1 (5 bases). V shed 1 base and J shed 9 bases, with 16 bases lying between them. The CDR3 is 15 residues long. CDR1 and CDR2 from the germline V gene are GTSNPN and SVGIG (reference sequence). CDR3 protein: CAWSGGLPEGSPLHF. The CDR3, as DNA: TGTGCCTGGAGTGGGGGACTCCCGGAGGGTTCACCCCTCCACTTT.